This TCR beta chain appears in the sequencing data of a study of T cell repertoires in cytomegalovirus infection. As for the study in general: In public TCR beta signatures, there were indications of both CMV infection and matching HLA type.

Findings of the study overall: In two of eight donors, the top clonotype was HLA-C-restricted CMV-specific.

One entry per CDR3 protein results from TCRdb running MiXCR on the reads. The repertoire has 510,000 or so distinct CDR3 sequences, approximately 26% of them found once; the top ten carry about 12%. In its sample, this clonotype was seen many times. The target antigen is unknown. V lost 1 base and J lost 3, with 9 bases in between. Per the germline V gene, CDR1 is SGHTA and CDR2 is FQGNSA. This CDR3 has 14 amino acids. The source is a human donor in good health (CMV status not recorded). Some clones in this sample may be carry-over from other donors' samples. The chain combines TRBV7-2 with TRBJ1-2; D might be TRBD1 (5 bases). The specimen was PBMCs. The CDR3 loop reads CASSLGGRDYGYTF. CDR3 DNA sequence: TGTGCCAGCAGCTTAGGGGGCCGCGACTATGGCTACACCTTC.